This TCR beta chain was identified in a study of T cells in localized non-small cell lung cancer. V shed 3 bases, J shed 6 bases, and the junction held 2 bases outside the gene matches. The CDR3 has 12 amino acids. Germline V gene data show CDR1 as SEHNR and CDR2 as FQNEAQ (reference sequence). Findings and caveats of the study: Elevated blood T cell density was associated with longer overall survival. Uninvolved adjacent lung showed peak T cell clonality, exceeding tumor. Across samples, adjacent lung featured a median around 56 of the top 100 tumor clones. Because researchers sequenced only one region of the tumor, heterogeneity is still possible.

This clone ranks as medium-sized. Antigen unknown. Here immunoSEQ multiplex PCR was the method, and the copy in TCRdb shows in-frame clones only, minus some. Of tens of thousands of clones in the sample, roughly 77% were seen once. The V gene is TRBV7-9, the J gene TRBJ2-7, with 7 bases matching TRBD1. Specimen: peripheral blood, collected before any cancer treatment. The origin of this receptor is a male donor older than 55 with stage III squamous cell lung carcinoma. CDR3 region: CASSFRTGEQYF. The CDR3 DNA is TGTGCCAGCAGCTTTAGGACAGGCGAGCAGTACTTC.